This is a list of T cell receptor beta chains from one sample in a study of blood T cell repertoires in COVID-19. Sequencing used immunoSEQ multiplex PCR; TCRdb keeps in-frame clones, though not all of them. This repertoire shows tens of thousands of clones, around nine tenths found once; its top ten account for approximately 8.7%. The sequenced sample consisted of peripheral blood. The receptors come from a woman aged 70 to 79 with acute or convalescent COVID-19. Each CDR3 is given with its conserved first and last residue.

cdr3_aa: CASSHRRGSSYEQYF; v_call: TRBV3-1/TRBV3-2
cdr3_aa: CASSTDRTSTGELFF; v_call: TRBV11-2
cdr3_aa: CASSKTGVETQYF; v_call: TRBV27
cdr3_aa: CASSEQAYSNQPQHF; v_call: TRBV6-1
cdr3_aa: CASSAPRTQGTGDGYTF; v_call: TRBV21-1
cdr3_aa: CATSIGTSVGTDTQYF; v_call: TRBV24-1
cdr3_aa: CASSPFAGDNEQFF; v_call: TRBV18
cdr3_aa: CASSYNRGEYGYTF; v_call: TRBV5-1
cdr3_aa: CASRWGQGASYEQYF; v_call: TRBV5-1
cdr3_aa: CASSTSVDIYGYTF; v_call: TRBV5-4
cdr3_aa: CASTPFFADSNTEAFF; v_call: TRBV7-9
cdr3_aa: CASSWGHQDYEQYF; v_call: TRBV11-2
cdr3_aa: CASSEAQAGGYEQYF; v_call: TRBV6-1
cdr3_aa: CASSYPSGSQETQYF; v_call: TRBV11-2
cdr3_aa: CASSLVGTGALETQYF; v_call: TRBV5-1
cdr3_aa: CSVAQGSYNEQFF; v_call: TRBV29-1
cdr3_aa: CASSRALQGYEQYF; v_call: TRBV18
cdr3_aa: CASSKNRGGTGELFF; v_call: TRBV5-4
cdr3_aa: CAWTQHGTGTSPLHF; v_call: TRBV30
cdr3_aa: CASSILDSPNQPQHF; v_call: TRBV19
cdr3_aa: CASSYLRFHPDTQYF; v_call: TRBV6-2/TRBV6-3
cdr3_aa: CATSRDRIQETQYF; v_call: TRBV15
cdr3_aa: CASSYRTGANTEAFF; v_call: TRBV6-5
cdr3_aa: CASSLEVSGGGYTF; v_call: TRBV7-9
cdr3_aa: CASSKPEANTEAFF; v_call: TRBV27
cdr3_aa: CASSPRGTSVDTDTQYF; v_call: TRBV9
cdr3_aa: CAWSVPGFGNQPQHF; v_call: TRBV30
cdr3_aa: CASSSGGETQYF; v_call: TRBV5-1
cdr3_aa: CASSLDSRKYGYTF; v_call: TRBV7-2
cdr3_aa: CASSQVLNEQYF; v_call: TRBV12-3/TRBV12-4
cdr3_aa: CASSRKTGTDTQYF; v_call: TRBV6-6
cdr3_aa: CASRVQGAYEQYF; v_call: TRBV27
cdr3_aa: CASSFSLAGVADTQYF; v_call: TRBV7-3
cdr3_aa: CASTVGQGAFYEQYF; v_call: TRBV5-1
cdr3_aa: CASSIDRGGEQFF; v_call: TRBV5-1
cdr3_aa: CATSDADGYTF; v_call: TRBV24-1
cdr3_aa: CASSERQGGGQNSPLHF; v_call: TRBV2
cdr3_aa: CASSSQTNYQGYTF; v_call: TRBV27
cdr3_aa: CASSVAPDRASYGYTF; v_call: TRBV9
cdr3_aa: CASSLWSSSYNEQFF; v_call: TRBV28
cdr3_aa: CASSLVGTNKYNEQFF; v_call: TRBV7-2
cdr3_aa: CSVEVAGGPGYNEQFF; v_call: TRBV29-1
cdr3_aa: CASSIKVTGRGYTF; v_call: TRBV19
cdr3_aa: CASSYIRGLSYEQYF; v_call: TRBV7-9
cdr3_aa: CASSGRGANYGYTF; v_call: TRBV18
cdr3_aa: CASSEPRRGVSGTEQYF; v_call: TRBV6-1
cdr3_aa: CASGTSQNTGELFF; v_call: TRBV27
cdr3_aa: CASSERFSDTGELFF; v_call: TRBV9
cdr3_aa: CASAPGGAGGAEAFF; v_call: TRBV3-1/TRBV3-2
cdr3_aa: CASSLGGDTQYF; v_call: TRBV28
cdr3_aa: CASSGRGRAGLYNEQFF; v_call: TRBV2